Shown below are 5 T cell receptor beta chains from a single sample sequenced in a study of T-cell memory formation after mild COVID-19. Each CDR3 protein is one row after TCRdb ran MiXCR on the 5' RACE reads. Of some 450,000 distinct CDR3 sequences listed, about 19% are singletons. Specimen: PBMCs or a T cell subset sorted from them (not recorded which). The source of these receptors is an adult woman who had mild COVID-19 (a few samples of this study predate the infection). Cell type and time point are not known.

A few counts support this clonotype. V is TRBV20-1 and J is TRBJ2-1; the match to TRBD2 covers 7 bases. Germline assignment: CDR1 DFQATT and CDR2 SNEGSKA (reference sequence). Trimming took 3 bases from V and 0 from J; bases not matched to a gene: 2. The CDR3 is 14 amino acids. CDR3 coding DNA: TGCAGTGCTAGCCGGACTAGCTCCTACAATGAGCAGTTCTTC. It translates to CSASRTSSYNEQFF.

The CDR3 DNA sequence: TGTGCCAGCAGCTTGACAGGTTACGGAGAGACCCAGTACTTC. Protein: CASSLTGYGETQYF. J is TRBJ2-5 and V is TRBV7-9; D may be TRBD1 (6 bases). V was shortened by 3 bases and J by 4 bases, with 12 bases between the two germline ends. Germline values: CDR1 SEHNR, CDR2 FQNEAQ (reference sequence). The length of the CDR3 is 14 residues.

As for this clonotype: A much larger clone differs from this one at a single base, so this may be a read error. The chain employs TRBV27 and TRBJ2-7; no firm D call. The CDR3 runs to 14 residues. V dropped 7 bases and J dropped 4 bases, with 17 bases sitting between them. The germline CDR1 and CDR2 sequences are MNHEY and SMNVEV (reference sequence). CDR3 residues: CASKGRQATYEQYF. DNA for the CDR3: TGTGCCAGCAAGGGCAGACAAGCAACATACGAGCAGTACTTC.

This chain links TRBV7-8 with TRBJ1-2; 7 positions agree with TRBD1. CDR3 length: 15 amino acids. V trimming: 1 base; J trimming: 8 bases; junction bases outside the gene matches: 10. Germline assignment: CDR1 SGHVS and CDR2 FQNEAQ. CDR3 residues: CASSLVGGGYQGYTF. The DNA of the CDR3 is TGTGCCAGCAGCTTAGTAGGGGGCGGCTATCAAGGCTACACCTTC.

The rearrangement links TRBV2 to TRBJ2-2, with D maybe TRBD1 (6 bases). This CDR3 is 15 amino acids long. V lost 6 bases and J lost 1, with 12 bases in between. Germline V gene lookup returns CDR1 SNHLY and CDR2 FYNNEI. CDR3 residues: CASRRGRRNTGELFF. In nucleotides, the CDR3 is TGTGCCAGCAGAAGGGGGAGAAGGAACACCGGGGAGCTGTTTTTT.